Below, 24 T cell receptor beta chains from the same sample are listed, as sequenced in a study of beta chain features in type 1 diabetes. Expressed TCRB transcripts were sequenced because the isolated RNA had all been reverse transcribed beforehand. Measured with immunoSEQ multiplex PCR; TCRdb has only the in-frame clones, and not every one. The repertoire includes under 400,000 clones, about 20% of them detected once, and 0.044% sits in the top ten. The sequenced sample consisted of naive CD4+ T cells from blood. These receptor sequences come from a woman aged 18-29 years in good health.

This clone has just a few counts. J is TRBJ2-4 and V is TRBV6-5; D is ambiguous. This CDR3 is 15 amino acids long. The V and J ends lost 2 bases and 3 bases respectively, with 11 bases between them. Germline lookup yields CDR1 MNHEY and CDR2 SVGAGI. CDR3 nucleotides: TGTGCCAGCAGTTACGACGCGGCCTACAAAAACATTCAGTACTTC. It yields the protein CASSYDAAYKNIQYF.

This clone was detected only a few times. This chain uses TRBV5-1 with TRBJ2-5, with TRBD1 identical over 7 bases. V shed 4 bases, J shed 7 bases, and the junction held 16 bases outside the gene matches. This CDR3 contains 16 residues. In germline, CDR1 is SGHRS, CDR2 YFSETQ. As DNA, the CDR3 is TGCGCCAGCAGCCCCAGTGGGACAGACACCCCAGGGACCCAGTACTTC. Its translation is CASSPSGTDTPGTQYF.

The chain uses TRBV7-9 and TRBJ1-2; a possible D gene is TRBD1 (5 bases). This CDR3 spans 12 amino acids. Germline V gene lookup returns CDR1 SEHNR and CDR2 FQNEAQ (reference sequence). V was clipped by 1 base and J by 11 bases, with 11 bases between them. CDR3 region: CASSLVQGGYTF. The CDR3 coding sequence is TGTGCCAGCAGCTTAGTTCAGGGAGGATACACCTTC.

V gene TRBV30 combines with J gene TRBJ1-3; no reliable D call. CDR1 GTSNPN and CDR2 SVGIG come from the germline V gene (reference sequence). With 2 bases removed from V and 8 bases from J, the gap between germline ends came to 16 bases. The CDR3 is 14 residues long. This CDR3 reads CAWSPTLGEYTIYF. CDR3 nucleotide sequence: TGTGCCTGGAGTCCTACTCTGGGAGAGTACACCATATATTTT.

The sample holds a few counts of this clone. V is TRBV18 and J is TRBJ2-3; D is unresolved. The CDR3 spans 13 residues. Germline-derived CDR1 and CDR2 are KGHSH and LQKENI. The V end lost 4 bases, the J end lost 2 bases, and 7 bases lay between the germline ends. The chain's CDR3 is CASSQTLTDTQYF. The CDR3 coding sequence is TGTGCCAGCTCACAAACTCTCACAGATACGCAGTATTTT.

This clone came up a few times. The V and J genes are TRBV19 and TRBJ2-5; TRBD1 agrees at 7 bases. With 5 bases clipped from V and 1 base from J, the junction kept 7 bases outside the gene matches. CDR1 and CDR2 (germline): LNHDA, SQIVND (reference sequence). The length of the CDR3 is 15 residues. The CDR3 loop reads CASSGLQGTQETQYF. Here the CDR3 DNA reads TGTGCCAGTAGTGGCCTACAGGGGACCCAAGAGACCCAGTACTTC.

The rearrangement links TRBV13 to TRBJ2-3; 14 nucleotides match TRBD2. Trimming removed 3 bases from V and 4 bases from J; junction bases left unmatched: 3. CDR3 length: 16 residues. Per germline, CDR1 PRHDT and CDR2 FYEKMQ (reference sequence). CDR3 sequence (DNA): TGTGCCAGCAGCTTTGAGACTAGCGGGAGGGCAGATACGCAGTATTTT. This translates into CASSFETSGRADTQYF.

The rearrangement links TRBV21-1 to TRBJ2-1; the table's D call, TRBD2, was not checked against the DNA. TRBV21-1 is noted as a pseudogene. CDR3 length: 14 residues. The CDR3 DNA follows: TGTGCCAGCAGCATGTGGGGAGGGGGGTATGAGCAGTTCTTC. Protein: CASSMWGGGYEQFF.

This clone has more than one count but fewer than ten. The V call is TRBV6-5, the J call TRBJ1-6; D remains ambiguous. The CDR3 is 14 residues long. The germline V gene encodes CDR1 MNHEY and CDR2 SVGAGI. Trimming shortened V by 2 bases and J by 8 bases, and 10 bases separated the two germline ends. The CDR3 spells CASSYDPGYSPLHF. CDR3 DNA sequence: TGTGCCAGCAGTTACGACCCGGGTTATTCACCCCTCCACTTT.

This clone was counted between two and nine times. The chain recombines TRBV7-9 with TRBJ2-5; 8 positions match TRBD1. CDR3 length: 13 residues. J lost 5 bases, V lost 11 bases, and 10 bases had no gene match. Germline assignment: CDR1 SEHNR and CDR2 FQNEAQ (reference sequence). CDR3 protein: CAQGAGSGETQYF. The CDR3 bases are TGTGCCCAGGGGGCGGGGTCCGGGGAGACCCAGTACTTC.

In regard to this clone: The same CDR3 can be traced to other DNA sequences in this sample. The J gene is TRBJ2-3, the V gene TRBV25-1, with TRBD1 matching 7 bases. Germline V gene data show CDR1 as MGHDK and CDR2 as SYGVNS. With 4 bases clipped from V and 3 bases from J, the junction kept 1 base outside the gene matches. The CDR3 has 13 amino acids. CDR3 bases: TGTGCCAGCAGTGTGACAGGGACAGATACGCAGTATTTT. It translates to CASSVTGTDTQYF.

A few counts support this clone. CDR3 amino acids: CASSYLGGERSPLHF. The CDR3 coding sequence is TGTGCCAGCAGTTACTTAGGAGGGGAGCGTTCACCCCTCCACTTT. The chain uses TRBV6-5 and TRBJ1-6; D is perhaps TRBD1 (5 bases). Germline V CDR1 and CDR2: MNHEY, SVGAGI. Between the trimmed V and J ends, which lost 1 base and 9 bases, there was a span of 13 bases. The CDR3 length is 15 residues.

The V call is TRBV11-2, the J call TRBJ1-5, with D hard to call. The ends were cut back, 1 base at V and 7 bases at J, with 8 bases in the middle. CDR3 length: 13 amino acids. Germline CDR1 and CDR2: SGHAT and FQNNGV. CDR3 in DNA: TGTGCCAGCAGCTTAGGAGGGTACCAGCCCCAGCATTTT. Translated: CASSLGGYQPQHF.

The chain recombines TRBV7-2 with TRBJ2-2, with TRBD1 as a possible D gene (7 bases). The germline CDR1 and CDR2 sequences are SGHTA and FQGNSA. Trimming cost V 6 bases and J 13 bases, with 24 bases left between them. This CDR3 contains 15 residues. The CDR3 sequence is CASRPAGQPVRGLFF. Written as DNA, the CDR3 is TGTGCCAGCAGGCCTGCGGGACAGCCTGTTCGGGGGCTGTTTTTT.

A single count supports this clone. CDR3 sequence: CASSGDRGTEAFF. CDR3 coding DNA: TGTGCCAGCTCGGGGGACAGGGGCACTGAAGCTTTCTTT. The V gene is TRBV7-2, the J gene TRBJ1-1; 10 bases match TRBD1. V was pared by 8 bases and J by 4 bases, with 4 bases of the junction left unmatched. The CDR3 is 13 amino acids. Germline V CDR1 and CDR2: SGHTA, FQGNSA.

This chain uses TRBV20-1 with TRBJ2-1; D might be TRBD1 (6 bases). V shed 3 bases and J shed 15 bases, with 15 bases lying between them. Per the germline V gene, CDR1 is DFQATT and CDR2 is SNEGSKA (reference sequence). The CDR3 is made up of 11 amino acids. CDR3 region: CSASNSDSRFF. CDR3 in DNA: TGCAGTGCTAGTAATTCGGACAGTCGGTTCTTC.

The genes are TRBV7-9 and TRBJ2-3, with 7 bases identical to TRBD2. V lost 6 bases and J lost 8; bases outside the gene matches: 14. CDR1 and CDR2 from the germline V gene are SEHNR and FQNEAQ (reference sequence). The CDR3 contains 15 residues. The CDR3 nucleotides are TGTGCCAGCAGTTCACGGGGGTTATCGGGAGGTACGCAGTATTTT. It translates to CASSSRGLSGGTQYF.

This clone was counted only a few times. This sequence joins TRBV5-1 and TRBJ2-5; TRBD2 matches at 8 bases. With 4 bases clipped from V and 4 bases from J, the junction kept 6 bases outside the gene matches. This CDR3 is 14 amino acids long. CDR1 is SGHRS and CDR2 is YFSETQ in the germline V gene. In DNA form, the CDR3 reads TGCGCCAGCAGCCTCTCCGGGGGGGTAGAGACCCAGTACTTC. This translates into CASSLSGGVETQYF.

This clone was detected only a few times. The chain employs TRBV30 and TRBJ1-2, with D possibly matching TRBD1 (5 bases). Germline V lookup: CDR1 GTSNPN, CDR2 SVGIG (reference sequence). The CDR3 runs to 13 residues. The germline V and J ends were trimmed by 4 bases and 2 bases, with 11 bases remaining between them. The CDR3 loop is CAWIAAGNYGYTF. The CDR3 DNA follows: TGTGCCTGGATCGCCGCAGGGAACTATGGCTACACCTTC. Full variable domain (remainder filled in from reference TRBV30 and TRBJ1-2): SQTIHQWPATLVQPVGSPLSLECTVEGTSNPNLYWYRQAAGRGLQLLFYSVGIGQISSEVPQNLSASRPQDRQFILSSKKLLLSDSGFYLCAWIAAGNYGYTFGSGTRLTVV.

The chain links TRBV18 to TRBJ2-2; tentative D call: TRBD1 (6 bases). The V gene's germline CDR1 is KGHSH and CDR2 LQKENI. The V and J ends lost 6 bases and 4 bases respectively, with 12 bases between them. This CDR3 spans 14 amino acids. Here the CDR3 reads CASSSGTFTGELFF. CDR3 in DNA: TGTGCCAGCTCGTCCGGGACATTCACCGGGGAGCTGTTTTTT.

V and J are TRBV5-4 and TRBJ1-2; maybe TRBD1 (6 bases). There are 15 residues in the CDR3. Germline CDR1 SGHNT, CDR2 YYREEE (reference sequence). Trimming pared 2 bases from V and 0 bases from J, leaving 11 bases between. CDR3 nucleotides: TGTGCCAGCAGCTTTGACAGGACAACTAACTATGGCTACACCTTC. Protein product: CASSFDRTTNYGYTF.

V and J are TRBV6-5 and TRBJ2-5; no clear D gene. Trimming took off 0 bases at V and 2 bases at J, with 10 bases between the two ends. The CDR3 totals 15 residues. Looked up from germline, CDR1 is MNHEY and CDR2 is SVGAGI. The CDR3 sequence: CASSYSGRRQETQYF. As DNA, the CDR3 is TGTGCCAGCAGTTACTCGGGTAGGAGACAAGAGACCCAGTACTTC.

This chain uses TRBV15 with TRBJ2-7; TRBD2 is a possible D gene (5 bases). CDR3 size: 17 residues. The V end lost 2 bases, the J end lost 4 bases, and 21 bases lay between the germline ends. Germline V lookup: CDR1 LNHNV, CDR2 YYDKDF (reference sequence). The CDR3 sequence is CATSRSPSMAGEYEQYF. CDR3 DNA sequence: TGTGCCACCAGCAGATCCCCGTCGATGGCGGGCGAGTACGAGCAGTACTTC.

With regard to this clone: This same CDR3 is encoded by further DNA sequences in the sample. The chain employs TRBV7-2 and TRBJ2-3; TRBD1 is a possible D gene (5 bases). Germline CDR1 reads SGHTA; CDR2 reads FQGNSA. V lost 0 bases to trimming and J lost 2 bases, with 6 bases between them. This CDR3 is built from 14 residues. The CDR3 loop reads CASSLAGATDTQYF. The CDR3 DNA reads as TGTGCCAGCAGCTTAGCTGGGGCCACAGATACGCAGTATTTT.